The T cell receptor (beta chain) described here comes from a study of neurological immune-mediated disorders. Notes on the study in general: Healthy controls had more TCR clonal expansion than multiple sclerosis, which showed the least, whereas HTLV-1-associated myelopathy showed the most.

Trimming cost V 7 bases and J 7 bases; bases outside gene matches: 12. The length of the CDR3 is 15 residues. Germline V gives CDR1 SQVTM, CDR2 ANQGSEA. The making of cDNA relied on 5'RACE with 10-nucleotide random UMIs. Every sequencing run generated over 170 million TCR-beta sequences from 15-18 subjects. TCRdb independently ran MiXCR on the 5' RACE reads; one entry per CDR3 protein. The data contain about 79,000 distinct CDR3 sequences, less than 15% of them seen just once; the ten biggest clones take up nearly 7%. Ten or more counts support this clonotype. Its antigen is as yet unknown. Preparation of the unsorted libraries drew on 2 million PBMCs stored at -80 C.

The chain recombines TRBV29-1 with TRBJ2-2; 10 bases fit TRBD2. The TCR originated in a woman in her forties or fifties in good health. The specimen was PBMCs. DNA for the CDR3: TGCAGCGCCCTAGCGGGAGCGGGTCGGCACGGGGAGCTGTTTTTT. Protein sequence: CSALAGAGRHGELFF.